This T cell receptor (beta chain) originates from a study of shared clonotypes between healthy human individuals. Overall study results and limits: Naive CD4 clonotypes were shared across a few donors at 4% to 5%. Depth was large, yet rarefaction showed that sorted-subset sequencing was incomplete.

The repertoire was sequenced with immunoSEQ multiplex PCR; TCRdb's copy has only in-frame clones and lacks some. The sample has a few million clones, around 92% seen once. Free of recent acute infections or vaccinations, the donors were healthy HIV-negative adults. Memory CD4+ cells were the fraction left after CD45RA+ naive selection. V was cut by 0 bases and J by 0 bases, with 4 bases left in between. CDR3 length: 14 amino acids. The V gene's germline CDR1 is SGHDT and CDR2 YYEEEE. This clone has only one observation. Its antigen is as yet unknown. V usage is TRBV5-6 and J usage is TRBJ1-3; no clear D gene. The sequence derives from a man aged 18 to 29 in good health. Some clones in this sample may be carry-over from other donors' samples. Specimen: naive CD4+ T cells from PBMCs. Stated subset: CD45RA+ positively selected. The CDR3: CASSLGNSGNTIYF. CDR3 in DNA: TGTGCCAGCAGCTTGGGGAACTCTGGAAACACCATATATTTT.